What follows are 32 T cell receptor beta chains derived from one specimen sequenced in a study of blood T cell repertoires in COVID-19. The table came from immunoSEQ multiplex PCR; TCRdb's copy has only in-frame clones and leaves some out. The sample records some 220,000 clones, roughly 91% being singletons. The sample was peripheral blood. These receptor sequences come from a young man with COVID-19, enrolled during active disease.

The rearrangement uses TRBV9 and TRBJ2-7, with 7 positions matching TRBD1. CDR1 and CDR2 (germline): SGDLS, YYNGEE. Losses at the gene ends were 4 bases for V and 4 bases for J; bases not matched to a gene: 8. The CDR3 spans 14 residues. CDR3 amino acids: CASSSGTDPYEQYF. The CDR3 nucleotides read TGTGCCAGCAGCTCCGGGACAGATCCGTACGAGCAGTACTTC.

The gene calls are TRBV21-1 and TRBJ1-1; TRBD1, as called in the table, went unchecked against the DNA. TRBV21-1 is an annotated pseudogene. This CDR3 comprises 16 residues. The CDR3 DNA sequence: TGTGCCAGCAGCACAGCCGATGACAGCTTGAACACTGAAGCTTTCTTT. It codes for CASSTADDSLNTEAFF.

V usage is TRBV10-2 and J usage is TRBJ1-2; TRBD1 agrees at 9 bases. The germline CDR1 and CDR2 sequences are WSHSY and SAAADI. Trimming took 6 bases from V and 4 from J; bases not matched to a gene: 3. This CDR3 is built from 13 residues. The CDR3 protein is CASRGTGIYGYTF. CDR3 nucleotides: TGCGCCAGCAGGGGGACAGGGATCTATGGCTACACCTTC.

The V gene is TRBV27, the J gene TRBJ1-1, with D hard to call. The CDR3 length is 15 residues. V was trimmed by 3 bases and J by 0 bases, leaving 11 bases between them. In germline, CDR1 is MNHEY, CDR2 SMNVEV (reference sequence). The CDR3 protein is CASSLSGYLNTEAFF. The CDR3 DNA reads TGTGCCAGCAGTTTGTCAGGTTACCTGAACACTGAAGCTTTCTTT.

The chain uses TRBV11-3 and TRBJ2-3, with 10 nucleotides matching TRBD2. Germline V CDR1 and CDR2: SGHNT, YENEEA. This CDR3 is 15 amino acids long. Trimming took 1 base from V and 7 from J; bases not matched to a gene: 5. CDR3 DNA: TGTGCCAGCAGCTTAGGAGCGGGGGGGCGACATACGCAGTATTTT. Its protein is CASSLGAGGRHTQYF.

The rearrangement links TRBV6-5 to TRBJ1-1; 7 bases map to TRBD1. CDR3 length equals 15 residues. The junction had 5 bases not matched to a gene; V was cut back by 2 bases and J by 2 bases. Germline lookup yields CDR1 MNHEY and CDR2 SVGAGI. The CDR3 region has the DNA TGTGCCAGCAGTTACAAGGAAGGGGGCAACACTGAAGCTTTCTTT. Translated, it gives CASSYKEGGNTEAFF.

This clone has more than one count but fewer than ten. This chain joins TRBV7-9 and TRBJ2-3, with a possible D match to TRBD1 (5 bases). CDR3 length: 14 amino acids. The V gene lost 4 bases and the J gene lost 2 bases, with 10 bases spanning the gap. The germline gives CDR1 SEHNR, CDR2 FQNEAQ (reference sequence). The CDR3 here is CASSSWTSTDTQYF. The CDR3 DNA sequence: TGTGCCAGCAGCTCCTGGACATCCACAGATACGCAGTATTTT.

The rearrangement links TRBV24-1 to TRBJ2-7, with 9 bases that match TRBD1. J was trimmed by 6 bases and V by 9 bases; bases with no gene match: 8. In germline, CDR1 is KGHDR, CDR2 SFDVKD. The CDR3 consists of 13 residues. The CDR3 sequence is CATSKGQGGEQYF. The DNA of the CDR3 is TGTGCCACCTCCAAGGGACAGGGAGGCGAGCAGTACTTC.

This CDR3 is CASSLRTGDTGELFF. The CDR3 DNA follows: TGTGCCAGCAGCTTACGGACAGGGGATACCGGGGAGCTGTTTTTT. J is TRBJ2-2 and V is TRBV7-9, with 9 bases identical to TRBD1. In germline, CDR1 is SEHNR, CDR2 FQNEAQ (reference sequence). The V segment lost 2 bases and the J segment 5 bases; nucleotides outside the gene matches: 3. There are 15 residues in the CDR3.

This clone was counted once. The chain is built from TRBV6-1 and TRBJ2-1, with 12 bases fitting TRBD2. V gave up 4 bases and J gave up 6 bases; unmatched junction bases: 13. CDR3 length: 18 amino acids. Per germline, CDR1 MNHNS and CDR2 SASEGT. Here the CDR3 reads CASSGNGVLAGGPNEQFF. CDR3 nucleotide sequence: TGTGCCAGCAGTGGAAATGGGGTGCTAGCGGGGGGGCCCAATGAGCAGTTCTTC.

The gene calls are TRBV20-1 and TRBJ2-7, with D unresolved. V lost 3 bases and J lost 7, with 10 bases in between. This CDR3 region has 11 residues. Germline V gene lookup returns CDR1 DFQATT and CDR2 SNEGSKA (reference sequence). In DNA, the CDR3 is TGCAGTGCTAGTGACCCACAAGAGCAGTACTTC. Protein product: CSASDPQEQYF.

The V gene is TRBV5-1, the J gene TRBJ2-7; 8 nucleotides align to TRBD1. V lost 0 bases to trimming and J lost 1 base; unmatched junction nucleotides: 3. There are 15 residues in the CDR3. CDR1 and CDR2 from the germline V gene are SGHRS and YFSETQ. CDR3 nucleotide sequence: TGCGCCAGCAGCTTGGGACAGGGGATGTCCTACGAGCAGTACTTC. Amino acid sequence: CASSLGQGMSYEQYF. The full variable domain, completed using reference TRBV5-1 and TRBJ2-7, is KAGVTQTPRYLIKTRGQQVTLSCSPISGHRSVSWYQQTPGQGLQFLFEYFSETQRNKGNFPGRFSGRQFSNSRSEMNVSTLELGDSALYLCASSLGQGMSYEQYFGPGTRLTVT.

This rearrangement joins TRBV5-1 to TRBJ1-1; 7 nucleotides align to TRBD1. Per the germline V gene, CDR1 is SGHRS and CDR2 is YFSETQ. The CDR3 runs to 15 residues. V lost 5 bases and J lost 3; bases outside the gene matches: 10. The DNA of the CDR3 is TGCGCCAGCAGTCCCCGAGGGGGCAGGGACACTGAAGCTTTCTTT. Encoded protein: CASSPRGGRDTEAFF.

The rearrangement uses TRBV10-2 and TRBJ2-5, with D possibly being TRBD2 (5 bases). CDR1 and CDR2 (germline): WSHSY, SAAADI. The CDR3 totals 13 residues. Trimming cost V 2 bases and J 5 bases, with 9 bases left between them. The CDR3 nucleotides read TGCGCCAGCAGTGAGGAGGGTCGGGAGACCCAGTACTTC. Translation: CASSEEGRETQYF.

CDR3 in DNA: TGTGCCAGCAGCCGGGGACAGTCGAACACCGGGGAGCTGTTTTTT. This codes for CASSRGQSNTGELFF. The genes are TRBV11-2 and TRBJ2-2, with 7 positions matching TRBD1. Germline CDR1 reads SGHAT; CDR2 reads FQNNGV. The CDR3 spans 15 residues. With V trimmed by 5 bases and J by 0 bases, 3 bases remained unmatched.

The J gene is TRBJ2-1, the V gene TRBV19, with D tentatively TRBD2 (5 bases). The CDR3 covers 15 residues. V was clipped by 3 bases and J by 0 bases, with 9 bases between them. Germline-derived CDR1 and CDR2 are LNHDA and SQIVND (reference sequence). The CDR3 is CASSMASSSYNEQFF. CDR3 nucleotide sequence: TGTGCCAGTAGTATGGCTAGCAGCTCCTACAATGAGCAGTTCTTC.

About this clone itself: A read error may produce the germline difference seen at one junction end. Within the sample, other DNA sequences also encode this same CDR3. The gene calls are TRBV2 and TRBJ2-7, with D maybe TRBD2 (7 bases). From germline, CDR1 is SNHLY and CDR2 FYNNEI. The CDR3 is 17 amino acids. The chain's CDR3 is CASSEPLYGGGDYEQYF. The CDR3 DNA reads TGTGCCAGCAGTGAACCCTTGTACGGCGGGGGCGACTACGAGCAGTATTTC.

J is TRBJ1-2 and V is TRBV30; 9 bases match TRBD1. The length of the CDR3 is 14 residues. Trimming removed 6 bases from V and 6 bases from J; junction bases left unmatched: 11. CDR1 and CDR2 (germline): GTSNPN, SVGIG (reference sequence). The CDR3 loop reads CACRWDRDRDGYTF. The CDR3 bases are TGTGCCTGTCGTTGGGACAGGGATCGGGATGGCTACACCTTC. Combining the CDR3 with reference TRBV30 and TRBJ1-2 gives the whole variable domain SQTIHQWPATLVQPVGSPLSLECTVEGTSNPNLYWYRQAAGRGLQLLFYSVGIGQISSEVPQNLSASRPQDRQFILSSKKLLLSDSGFYLCACRWDRDRDGYTFGSGTRLTVV.

This chain joins TRBV4-1 and TRBJ2-3; tentatively, D is TRBD2 (5 bases). This CDR3 comprises 14 residues. Between the trimmed V and J ends, which lost 0 bases and 3 bases, there was a span of 7 bases. Germline assignment: CDR1 MGHRA and CDR2 YSYEKL. The CDR3 here is CASSQDGGTDTQYF. CDR3 nucleotides: TGCGCCAGCAGCCAAGACGGCGGGACAGATACGCAGTATTTT.

This clone was seen only once. The chain links TRBV7-3 to TRBJ2-7; maybe TRBD1 (6 bases). CDR1 and CDR2 (germline): SGHTA, FQGTGA. Trimming removed 2 bases from V and 6 bases from J, with 17 bases in between. The CDR3 has 15 residues. The CDR3 sequence: CASSLSALQGIEQYF. CDR3 bases: TGTGCCAGCAGCTTATCTGCCCTACAGGGAATCGAGCAGTACTTC.

The chain is built from TRBV2 and TRBJ2-3; D may be TRBD1 (6 bases). Germline V gene lookup returns CDR1 SNHLY and CDR2 FYNNEI. The CDR3 runs to 15 residues. Trimming cost V 7 bases and J 1 base, with 15 bases left between them. CDR3 amino acids: CASKMRQGRTDTQYF. In DNA, the CDR3 is TGTGCCAGCAAAATGAGGCAGGGGCGCACAGATACGCAGTATTTT.

The genes are TRBV6-2 or TRBV6-3 and TRBJ2-5; 9 bases match TRBD2. This CDR3 contains 14 residues. The V segment lost 5 bases and the J segment 7 bases; nucleotides outside the gene matches: 8. In germline, CDR1 is MNHEY, CDR2 SVGEGT. The CDR3, as DNA: TGTGCCAGCAGTCTTAGCGGGGGTGCAAGGACCCAGTACTTC. Its translation is CASSLSGGARTQYF.

In this sample, this clone turned up once. V gene TRBV11-2 combines with J gene TRBJ1-2; 7 nucleotides line up with TRBD1. Germline CDR1 SGHAT, CDR2 FQNNGV. This CDR3 comprises 13 residues. J gave up 8 bases and V 5 bases, and 8 bases lay outside the gene matches. The CDR3: CASSLNRGEGYTF. CDR3 nucleotide sequence: TGTGCCAGCAGCCTAAACAGGGGTGAGGGCTACACCTTC.

The V gene is TRBV5-4, the J gene TRBJ2-5; D call uncertain. V gave up 0 bases and J gave up 2 bases, with 5 bases separating them. CDR3 length: 13 amino acids. CDR1 and CDR2 (germline): SGHNT, YYREEE (reference sequence). The CDR3 sequence is CASSLGRQETQYF. The DNA of the CDR3 is TGTGCCAGCAGCTTGGGCAGGCAAGAGACCCAGTACTTC.

The CDR3 DNA reads TGTGCCAGCAGCACCGACAGATACTATGGCTACACCTTC. It is translated as CASSTDRYYGYTF. V is TRBV21-1 and J is TRBJ1-2; TRBD1 is the table's D call, not checked against the DNA. TRBV21-1 is a pseudogene locus. There are 13 residues in the CDR3.

This clone appeared once. The chain couples TRBV30 to TRBJ1-5, with 7 bases matching TRBD1. Germline lookup yields CDR1 GTSNPN and CDR2 SVGIG (reference sequence). The ends lost 3 bases at V and 7 bases at J; junction bases unmatched: 6. This CDR3 has 13 amino acids. CDR3 coding DNA: TGTGCCTGGAGCGCAGACAGGGACCAGCCCCAGCATTTT. Its translation: CAWSADRDQPQHF.

This clone was recorded once. The chain combines TRBV18 with TRBJ1-2, with 9 bases fitting TRBD1. The CDR3 has 15 residues. CDR1 and CDR2 from the germline V gene are KGHSH and LQKENI. The junction had 5 bases not matched to a gene; V was cut back by 2 bases and J by 4 bases. The CDR3 region has the DNA TGTGCCAGCTCACCAGGAGGACAGGGGAGCTATGGCTACACCTTC. Amino acids: CASSPGGQGSYGYTF.

The V call is TRBV18, the J call TRBJ2-1; 13 bases agree with TRBD2. The CDR3 is 17 residues long. CDR1 is KGHSH and CDR2 is LQKENI in the germline V gene. The ends lost 0 bases at V and 6 bases at J; junction bases unmatched: 5. For the CDR3, the DNA is TGTGCCAGCTCACCACCGCCGGGACTAGCGGGGCCCAATGAGCAGTTCTTC. Protein: CASSPPPGLAGPNEQFF.

The CDR3 loop is CASSPRGQSNSPLHF. CDR3 DNA: TGTGCCAGCAGCCCCCGGGGACAGAGTAATTCACCCCTCCACTTT. The chain employs TRBV7-6 and TRBJ1-6, with TRBD1 identical over 7 bases. Germline assignment: CDR1 SGHVS and CDR2 FNYEAQ. The CDR3 has 15 residues. The V and J ends lost 5 bases and 6 bases, in that order; junction bases with no gene match: 7.

The chain carries TRBV7-3 and TRBJ2-3, with 15 bases lining up with TRBD2. CDR1 is SGHTA and CDR2 is FQGTGA in the germline V gene. V shed 0 bases, J shed 2 bases, and the junction held 3 bases outside the gene matches. The CDR3 consists of 18 residues. The CDR3 DNA is TGTGCCAGCAGCTTAACGGGACTAGCGGGGGGAACCACAGATACGCAGTATTTT. This codes for CASSLTGLAGGTTDTQYF.

V and J are TRBV11-2 and TRBJ2-7, with D unclear. V lost 2 bases, J lost 3 bases, and 14 bases lay in between. CDR3 length equals 15 residues. CDR1 and CDR2 (germline): SGHAT, FQNNGV. CDR3 loop: CASSLYPEADYEQYF. In nucleotides, the CDR3 is TGTGCCAGCAGCTTATATCCCGAGGCGGACTACGAGCAGTACTTC.

The rearrangement uses TRBV5-1 and TRBJ1-5, with D maybe TRBD1 (5 bases). CDR3 length equals 14 residues. In germline, CDR1 is SGHRS, CDR2 YFSETQ. Between the trimmed V and J ends, which lost 5 bases and 6 bases, there was a span of 15 bases. The CDR3 bases are TGCGCCAGCAGTTCCCTGGGGGGGGGTCAGCCCCAGCATTTT. It encodes CASSSLGGGQPQHF. The full variable domain, rest sourced from reference TRBV5-1 and TRBJ1-5, is KAGVTQTPRYLIKTRGQQVTLSCSPISGHRSVSWYQQTPGQGLQFLFEYFSETQRNKGNFPGRFSGRQFSNSRSEMNVSTLELGDSALYLCASSSLGGGQPQHFGDGTRLSIL.